The 27 T cell receptor beta chains reported below all come from one sample, sequenced in a study of blood T cells in healthy people across ages. A second PCR of roughly 6 to 12 cycles used a sample-barcoded 5' primer and a J-beta primer mix. TCRdb re-called the 5' RACE reads with MiXCR, one entry per CDR3 protein. The profile shows some 860,000 distinct CDR3 sequences, just over 55% of them singletons. Input material: blood. Every receptor here comes from a man in his forties in good health.

This clonotype came up once. J is TRBJ2-5 and V is TRBV9, with D perhaps TRBD2 (5 bases). Per the germline V gene, CDR1 is SGDLS and CDR2 is YYNGEE. V was cut by 0 bases and J by 3 bases, with 12 bases left in between. The CDR3 sequence is 15 residues long. The chain's CDR3 is CASSVVGLAEETQYF. The DNA for the CDR3 is TGTGCCAGCAGCGTAGTAGGGCTAGCAGAAGAGACCCAGTACTTC. The full variable domain, its missing parts supplied by reference TRBV9 and TRBJ2-5, is DSGVTQTPKHLITATGQRVTLRCSPRSGDLSVYWYQQSLDQGLQFLIQYYNGEERAKGNILERFSAQQFPDLHSELNLSSLELGDSALYFCASSVVGLAEETQYFGPGTRLLVL.

The chain couples TRBV6-2 or TRBV6-3 to TRBJ2-1; 7 nucleotides match TRBD2. CDR1 and CDR2 (germline): MNHEY, SVGEGT. This CDR3 comprises 15 residues. The V segment lost 2 bases and the J segment 3 bases; nucleotides outside the gene matches: 4. CDR3 DNA sequence: TGTGCCAGCAGTTACGGGGCGGGAGACTACAATGAGCAGTTCTTC. Translation: CASSYGAGDYNEQFF.

In DNA, the CDR3 is TGTGCCAGCAGTTTGGCAGGGGGGTTAGACGAGCAGTACTTC. Translating gives CASSLAGGLDEQYF. J is TRBJ2-7 and V is TRBV28; D may be TRBD1 (7 bases). CDR1 is MDHEN and CDR2 is SYDVKM in the germline V gene. This CDR3 has 14 residues. Trimming stripped 3 bases from V and 5 bases from J, with 14 bases between.

The rearrangement uses TRBV5-6 and TRBJ2-1; the D is unclear. The CDR3 extends over 12 amino acids. Germline lookup yields CDR1 SGHDT and CDR2 YYEEEE. The ends were cut back, 3 bases at V and 6 bases at J, with 7 bases in the middle. The CDR3 loop reads CASSYNLNEQFF. As DNA, the CDR3 is TGTGCCAGCAGCTACAACCTCAATGAGCAGTTCTTC.

This rearrangement joins TRBV25-1 to TRBJ2-6; 9 bases line up with TRBD1. V shed 4 bases and J 2 bases; nucleotides not matched to a gene: 6. The CDR3 consists of 17 residues. Germline V gene sequence: CDR1 MGHDK, CDR2 SYGVNS. The CDR3 sequence: CASSAGTGSAGANVLTF. In DNA form, the CDR3 reads TGTGCCAGCAGTGCGGGGACAGGGTCAGCTGGGGCCAACGTCCTGACTTTC.

This clonotype was detected only a few times. This sequence joins TRBV6-1 and TRBJ2-5; 8 nucleotides match TRBD1. Unmatched junction bases numbered 7, after V lost 7 bases and J lost 0 bases. The germline V gene encodes CDR1 MNHNS and CDR2 SASEGT. CDR3 length: 15 amino acids. This chain's CDR3 is CASKEDRVHQETQYF. CDR3 DNA sequence: TGTGCCAGCAAAGAGGACAGGGTACACCAAGAGACCCAGTACTTC.

The CDR3 region is CSVVVGGVETQYF. The CDR3 bases are TGCAGCGTTGTTGTCGGCGGGGTGGAGACCCAGTACTTC. This chain joins TRBV29-1 and TRBJ2-5; weak D call: TRBD2 (6 bases). The CDR3 has 13 residues. Trimming took off 4 bases at V and 5 bases at J, with 14 bases between the two ends. CDR1 and CDR2 (germline): SQVTM, ANQGSEA.

The chain uses TRBV7-2 and TRBJ1-5; tentatively, D is TRBD1 (5 bases). The CDR3 runs 15 residues. In germline, CDR1 is SGHTA, CDR2 FQGNSA. Trimming pared 5 bases from V and 4 bases from J, leaving 15 bases between. CDR3 sequence (DNA): TGTGCCAGCAGCCCAAGGGGCGGGGAAAATCAGCCCCAGCATTTT. Residues: CASSPRGGENQPQHF.

This clonotype was picked up one time. This chain links TRBV5-1 with TRBJ2-1, with D unresolved. CDR1 SGHRS and CDR2 YFSETQ come from the germline V gene. The CDR3 spans 16 residues. V was cut by 0 bases and J by 1 base, with 11 bases left in between. The CDR3 reads CASSLDGQRSYNEQFF. As DNA, the CDR3 is TGCGCCAGCAGCTTGGATGGGCAGAGATCCTACAATGAGCAGTTCTTC.

The rearrangement joins TRBV25-1 to TRBJ1-6; D ambiguous. CDR1 MGHDK and CDR2 SYGVNS come from the germline V gene. Trimming stripped 8 bases from V and 0 bases from J, with 8 bases between. This CDR3 comprises 14 residues. The CDR3 here is CASQQSSYNSPLHF. CDR3 sequence (DNA): TGTGCCAGCCAACAGAGCTCCTATAATTCACCCCTCCACTTT.

This sequence joins TRBV6-2 or TRBV6-3 and TRBJ2-1; 7 nucleotides match TRBD1. V was pared by 6 bases and J by 1 base, with 12 bases of the junction left unmatched. Looked up from germline, CDR1 is MNHEY and CDR2 is SVGEGT. The CDR3 has 17 residues. The CDR3 nucleotides read TGTGCCAGCAGCGACTCTATAGACAGGGTGTCCTACAATGAGCAGTTCTTC. The encoded protein is CASSDSIDRVSYNEQFF.

The chain is built from TRBV20-1 and TRBJ2-7, with TRBD1 identical over 7 bases. The germline CDR1 and CDR2 sequences are DFQATT and SNEGSKA (reference sequence). The CDR3 loop spans 15 amino acids. V was pared by 0 bases and J by 7 bases, with 12 bases of the junction left unmatched. The CDR3 region has the DNA TGCAGTGCTAGAGATTACGACAGGGTCAGCCCTGAGCAGTACTTC. This gives the protein CSARDYDRVSPEQYF.

This clonotype appeared once. The chain carries TRBV29-1 and TRBJ2-3; 7 bases match TRBD1. The CDR3 sequence is 12 residues long. Germline V gene data show CDR1 as SQVTM and CDR2 as ANQGSEA. V shed 2 bases, J shed 5 bases, and the junction held 1 base outside the gene matches. For the CDR3, the DNA is TGCAGCGTTGAATGGACAGGAGATACGCAGTATTTT. This gives the protein CSVEWTGDTQYF.

The chain couples TRBV7-2 to TRBJ2-3, with D unresolved. CDR3 length: 14 residues. Germline CDR1 reads SGHTA; CDR2 reads FQGNSA. The germline V and J ends were trimmed by 4 bases and 1 base, with 9 bases remaining between them. The CDR3 region is CASSSPQRTDTQYF. CDR3 DNA sequence: TGTGCCAGCAGCTCCCCCCAGCGCACAGATACGCAGTATTTT. The full variable domain, completed using reference TRBV7-2 and TRBJ2-3, is GAGVSQSPSNKVTEKGKDVELRCDPISGHTALYWYRQSLGQGLEFLIYFQGNSAPDKSGLPSDRFSAERTGGSVSTLTIQRTQQEDSAVYLCASSSPQRTDTQYFGPGTRLTVL.

This clonotype appeared a few times. A much larger clone lies one base from this, so it may be a read error. The rearrangement links TRBV5-4 to TRBJ2-1; TRBD1 might be the D (5 bases). Judging by the DNA end, TRBJ2-7 fits better; the J call may be wrong. Germline V gives CDR1 SGHNT, CDR2 YYREEE (reference sequence). CDR3 size: 15 residues. The CDR3 loop is CASTPGQGIYNEQYF. CDR3 in DNA: TGTGCCAGCACCCCCGGGCAGGGAATCTACAATGAGCAGTACTTC.

V and J are TRBV7-9 and TRBJ2-1; D ambiguous. Trimming cost V 4 bases and J 10 bases, with 8 bases left between them. Germline CDR1 and CDR2: SEHNR and FQNEAQ (reference sequence). This CDR3 comprises 11 residues. CDR3 coding DNA: TGTGCCAGCAGCTCGGACGAAGAGCAGTTCTTC. It codes for CASSSDEEQFF.

The J gene is TRBJ2-7, the V gene TRBV6-2 or TRBV6-3; D possibly corresponds to TRBD1 (6 bases). V lost 3 bases, J lost 6 bases, and 12 bases lay in between. Germline V CDR1 and CDR2: MNHEY, SVGEGT. The CDR3 has 13 residues. The CDR3 DNA follows: TGTGCCAGCAGTTATTCAGGGACACGCGAGCAGTACTTC. Translated, it gives CASSYSGTREQYF.

V is TRBV28 and J is TRBJ1-2; TRBD1 might be the D (5 bases). CDR3 length equals 12 residues. Deletions cut 4 bases from V and 8 bases from J, with 11 bases between. Germline CDR1 MDHEN, CDR2 SYDVKM. CDR3 sequence reads: CASSSGTWGYTF. Written as DNA, the CDR3 is TGTGCCAGCAGTTCCGGGACGTGGGGCTACACCTTC.

The rearrangement joins TRBV6-5 to TRBJ1-1; unclear D gene. This CDR3 contains 15 residues. Trimming pared 1 base from V and 1 base from J, leaving 10 bases between. Per the germline V gene, CDR1 is MNHEY and CDR2 is SVGAGI. The CDR3 sequence: CASSYFYSSNTEAFF. The CDR3 region has the DNA TGTGCCAGCAGTTACTTCTACAGCTCGAACACTGAAGCTTTCTTT.

The chain is built from TRBV6-5 and TRBJ2-5; D not resolved. Germline loops: CDR1 MNHEY, CDR2 SVGAGI. The CDR3 covers 16 residues. The V gene lost 2 bases and the J gene lost 1 base, with 14 bases spanning the gap. CDR3 sequence (DNA): TGTGCCAGCAGTTACGAGATCCGTACCCTCCAAGAGACCCAGTACTTC. Protein sequence: CASSYEIRTLQETQYF.

This sequence joins TRBV27 and TRBJ2-3; possibly TRBD1 for D (5 bases). Trimming took 8 bases from V and 5 from J, leaving 26 bases between them. Germline CDR1 reads MNHEY; CDR2 reads SMNVEV (reference sequence). The CDR3 is 17 amino acids. The CDR3 DNA follows: TGTGCCAGCCGCCCTCTGGGGCTAGTGGTCTTCGTAGATACGCAGTATTTT. This codes for CASRPLGLVVFVDTQYF.

J is TRBJ2-6 and V is TRBV29-1, with TRBD1 as a possible D gene (5 bases). Germline V CDR1 and CDR2: SQVTM, ANQGSEA. This CDR3 is 14 amino acids long. The germline V and J ends were trimmed by 3 bases and 2 bases, with 8 bases remaining between them. The chain's CDR3 is CSVETDAGANVLTF. The CDR3 DNA sequence: TGCAGCGTTGAGACAGATGCTGGGGCCAACGTCCTGACTTTC.

This chain connects TRBV15 to TRBJ2-7, with a weak D call TRBD1 (6 bases). Trimming took off 7 bases at V and 2 bases at J, with 15 bases between the two ends. CDR3 length equals 14 residues. The germline V gene has CDR1 LNHNV and CDR2 YYDKDF (reference sequence). The CDR3 sequence is CATKSTRDTYEQYF. CDR3 DNA: TGTGCCACCAAGTCCACCAGGGACACCTACGAGCAGTACTTC.

On this clonotype itself: A read error may produce the germline difference seen at one junction end. The J gene is TRBJ2-3, the V gene TRBV28, with TRBD1 identical over 7 bases. The CDR3 consists of 15 residues. The V gene's germline CDR1 is MDHEN and CDR2 SYDVKM. The CDR3 here is CASALRDSSTDAQYF. Written as DNA, the CDR3 is TGTGCCAGTGCCCTCCGGGACAGTAGCACAGATGCGCAGTATTTT.

The chain employs TRBV9 and TRBJ1-2; D is uncertain. Trimming left V 4 bases short and J 8 bases short, with 15 bases between. This CDR3 comprises 13 residues. CDR1 and CDR2 (germline): SGDLS, YYNGEE. CDR3 sequence reads: CASSLVVSDGYTF. CDR3 in DNA: TGTGCCAGCAGCCTGGTTGTTTCTGACGGCTACACCTTC.

This chain links TRBV7-9 with TRBJ1-1; 11 nucleotides line up with TRBD1. CDR1 SEHNR and CDR2 FQNEAQ come from the germline V gene (reference sequence). V was clipped by 4 bases and J by 6 bases; unmatched bases: 7. This CDR3 comprises 15 residues. CDR3 sequence (DNA): TGTGCCAGCAGCTCGCCGGGACAGGGGGGCGCTGAAGCTTTCTTT. Translated: CASSSPGQGGAEAFF.

This clonotype appeared a few times. The chain uses TRBV11-2 and TRBJ2-7; 8 bases are shared with TRBD1. The junction had 4 bases not matched to a gene; V was cut back by 1 base and J by 2 bases. The germline gives CDR1 SGHAT, CDR2 FQNNGV. The CDR3 extends over 15 amino acids. DNA of the CDR3: TGTGCCAGCAGCTTAGGCAGGGGGCCCCCCTACGAGCAGTACTTC. This translates into CASSLGRGPPYEQYF.